This T cell receptor beta chain was identified in a study of T cells in localized non-small cell lung cancer. Study-wide points: The tumor had only one region sequenced, so heterogeneity remains possible. In adjacent lung appeared a median 57 of the top 100 tumor clones. Peak T cell clonality was found in uninvolved adjacent lung, exceeding tumor.

V was trimmed by 5 bases and J by 5 bases, leaving 8 bases between them. This CDR3 contains 12 residues. Germline V gene data show CDR1 as SGDLS and CDR2 as YYNGEE. Assay used: immunoSEQ multiplex PCR; TCRdb lists only in-frame clones, some missing. The table lists just over 1,400 clones, roughly 29% of them singletons. This clone was observed a handful of times. Its specificity is unknown. Adjacent lung samples, free of atypia, were obtained at least 2 cm from the tumor margin. This sequence originates from a female donor over 55 with stage I lung adenocarcinoma. The V and J genes are TRBV9 and TRBJ2-1; unclear D gene. Sequences were derived from normal lung tissue next to the tumor, sampled before any cancer treatment. CDR3 region: CASSAINNEQFF. The CDR3 DNA is TGTGCCAGCAGTGCCATAAACAATGAGCAGTTCTTC.